A single sample is the source of the 28 T cell receptor beta chains below, sequenced in a study of T cells in Graves' hyperthyroidism and ophthalmopathy. RNA transcripts yielded amplified TCR beta CDR3 regions. First-round RT-PCR of the TCR CDR3 relied on the HTBI primer set. TCRdb re-called the multiplex PCR reads through MiXCR, storing one row per CDR3 protein. The table has approximately 530,000 distinct CDR3 sequences, over 15% seen once. Sequences were obtained from blood. The receptors originated from a woman in her late teens or twenties with Graves' hyperthyroidism.

This clonotype was counted a few times. This chain uses TRBV9 with TRBJ2-3, with TRBD1 identical over 8 bases. The CDR3 length is 14 residues. J gave up 7 bases and V 0 bases, and 4 bases lay outside the gene matches. Per germline, CDR1 SGDLS and CDR2 YYNGEE. The CDR3 region is CASSVEQGGYTQYF. CDR3 sequence (DNA): TGTGCCAGCAGCGTAGAACAGGGGGGATATACGCAGTATTTT.

This clonotype has more than one count but fewer than ten. V usage is TRBV6-5 and J usage is TRBJ1-2, with 8 nucleotides matching TRBD1. V was pared by 2 bases and J by 1 base, with 6 bases of the junction left unmatched. This CDR3 contains 16 residues. Looked up from germline, CDR1 is MNHEY and CDR2 is SVGAGI. The CDR3 DNA is TGTGCCAGCAGTTACGATGGGACAGGCAATAACTATGGCTACACCTTC. It translates to CASSYDGTGNNYGYTF.

With regard to this clonotype: Being one base from a much bigger clone, this may be a read error. This chain links TRBV7-2 with TRBJ2-5; D may be TRBD1 (6 bases). V was cut by 4 bases and J by 4 bases, with 16 bases left in between. In germline, CDR1 is SGHTA, CDR2 FQGNSA. The CDR3 length is 15 residues. Here the CDR3 reads CASSSSMGAGETQYF. The CDR3 nucleotides are TGTGCCAGCAGCTCCAGTATGGGGGCCGGAGAGACCCAGTACTTC.

This clonotype showed up just a few times. The CDR3 DNA is TGTGCCAGCAATGGCGGGTCGGGGAGTGAAAAACTGTTTTTT. Its protein is CASNGGSGSEKLFF. This chain connects TRBV12-3 or TRBV12-4 to TRBJ1-4; D ambiguous. This CDR3 comprises 14 residues. Between the trimmed V and J ends, which lost 7 bases and 7 bases, there was a span of 16 bases.

V and J are TRBV20-1 and TRBJ1-2, with 7 nucleotides matching TRBD1. Trimming cost V 6 bases and J 7 bases; bases outside gene matches: 5. This CDR3 region has 11 residues. CDR1 and CDR2 (germline): DFQATT, SNEGSKA (reference sequence). CDR3 region: CSAQQGVGYTF. In nucleotides, the CDR3 is TGCAGTGCGCAGCAGGGGGTTGGCTACACCTTC.

The chain joins TRBV3-1 to TRBJ1-5, with 10 nucleotides matching TRBD1. CDR3 size: 14 residues. With 5 bases clipped from V and 10 bases from J, the junction kept 8 bases outside the gene matches. Germline V gene sequence: CDR1 LGHDT, CDR2 YNNKEL (reference sequence). In DNA form, the CDR3 reads TGTGCCAGCAGCGCCGGGGACAGGGGAGGACCCCAGCATTTT. This sequence encodes CASSAGDRGGPQHF.

Many counts were recorded for this clonotype. The chain recombines TRBV5-1 with TRBJ1-4; no firm D call. V dropped 1 base and J dropped 5 bases, with 9 bases sitting between them. The CDR3 contains 14 residues. CDR1 and CDR2 from the germline V gene are SGHRS and YFSETQ. The CDR3 loop reads CASSLLSVNEKLFF. CDR3 DNA: TGCGCCAGCAGCTTGTTGTCAGTGAATGAAAAACTGTTTTTT.

The chain carries TRBV2 and TRBJ2-3; the match to TRBD1 covers 7 bases. The junction had 14 bases not matched to a gene; V was cut back by 7 bases and J by 4 bases. The V gene's germline CDR1 is SNHLY and CDR2 FYNNEI. CDR3 length: 16 amino acids. The CDR3 loop reads CASNTGQAHGADTQYF. The CDR3 coding sequence is TGTGCCAGCAACACAGGACAGGCGCACGGGGCAGATACGCAGTATTTT.

This clonotype has a count of ten or more. The V gene is TRBV7-2, the J gene TRBJ2-1; no clear D. The V end lost 3 bases, the J end lost 4 bases, and 4 bases lay between the germline ends. The CDR3 runs 12 residues. The germline gives CDR1 SGHTA, CDR2 FQGNSA. The CDR3 coding sequence is TGTGCCAGCAGCTTCCCATACAATGAGCAGTTCTTC. Translating gives CASSFPYNEQFF.

This chain joins TRBV10-3 and TRBJ2-7; no reliable D call. Between the trimmed V and J ends, which lost 9 bases and 6 bases, there was a span of 15 bases. CDR3 size: 12 residues. Germline loops: CDR1 ENHRY, CDR2 SYGVKD. Written as DNA, the CDR3 is TGTGCCATGTTGACCCCCTTGAGCGAGCAGTACTTC. Its translation: CAMLTPLSEQYF.

CDR3 nucleotide sequence: TGCAGCGTGAAGGACAACACTGAAGCTTTCTTT. Amino acid sequence: CSVKDNTEAFF. The chain couples TRBV29-1 to TRBJ1-1; D unclear. The CDR3 totals 11 residues. V gave up 6 bases and J gave up 2 bases, with 7 bases separating them. The germline V gene has CDR1 SQVTM and CDR2 ANQGSEA. Drawing the rest from reference TRBV29-1 and TRBJ1-1, the complete variable domain is SAVISQKPSRDICQRGTSLTIQCQVDSQVTMMFWYRQQPGQSLTLIATANQGSEATYESGFVIDKFPISRPNLTFSTLTVSNMSPEDSSIYLCSVKDNTEAFFGQGTRLTVV.

This clonotype was picked up many times. The V and J genes are TRBV18 and TRBJ1-4; possibly TRBD1 for D (6 bases). The germline CDR1 and CDR2 sequences are KGHSH and LQKENI. CDR3 length equals 15 residues. V was clipped by 1 base and J by 7 bases, with 13 bases between them. DNA for the CDR3: TGTGCCAGCTCACCACGGACAGTAGGCGGTGAAAAACTGTTTTTT. It yields the protein CASSPRTVGGEKLFF.

The rearrangement links TRBV10-1 to TRBJ1-2; D remains ambiguous. CDR3 size: 15 residues. V was pared by 0 bases and J by 5 bases, with 13 bases between. CDR1 and CDR2 (germline): WNHNN, SYGVQD (reference sequence). CDR3 region: CASSESSGGMYGYTF. CDR3 coding DNA: TGCGCCAGCAGTGAGTCGAGCGGAGGGATGTATGGCTACACCTTC.

In this sample, this clonotype turned up many times. The gene calls are TRBV12-3 or TRBV12-4 and TRBJ1-5; TRBD1 matches at 7 bases. V was clipped by 6 bases and J by 3 bases; unmatched bases: 5. The CDR3 is 14 residues long. This CDR3 reads CASSRGTDNQPQHF. The CDR3 DNA reads TGTGCCAGCAGCCGAGGGACAGACAATCAGCCCCAGCATTTT.

This clonotype was counted ten times or more. A much larger clone lies a single base off, so this may be a read error. The chain has TRBV9 and TRBJ2-2; D gene ambiguous. CDR3 length equals 12 residues. Trimming removed 0 bases from V and 4 bases from J, with 1 base in between. Germline V gene lookup returns CDR1 SGDLS and CDR2 YYNGEE. The CDR3 DNA is TGTGCCAGCAGCGTAGGCACCGGGGAGCTGTTTTTT. Its protein product is CASSVGTGELFF.

This clonotype was detected many times. The chain joins TRBV11-1 to TRBJ2-5; D possibly corresponds to TRBD2 (5 bases). Between the trimmed V and J ends, which lost 4 bases and 0 bases, there was a span of 9 bases. Germline assignment: CDR1 SGHAT and CDR2 FQDESV (reference sequence). This CDR3 comprises 14 residues. CDR3 loop: CASSSRRYQETQYF. The CDR3 DNA follows: TGTGCCAGCAGCTCCCGGAGGTACCAAGAGACCCAGTACTTC.

The chain couples TRBV6-2 or TRBV6-3 to TRBJ2-1; D gene ambiguous. V was cut by 2 bases and J by 3 bases, with 2 bases left in between. The CDR3 has 12 amino acids. CDR1 and CDR2 from the germline V gene are MNHEY and SVGEGT. The CDR3 loop is CASSYNYNEQFF. The CDR3 DNA sequence: TGTGCCAGCAGTTACAACTACAATGAGCAGTTCTTC.

With respect to this clonotype: Just one base apart from a much larger clone, this may be a read error. Written as DNA, the CDR3 is TGTGCCAGCAGTTTGTCCGGGAAGGAAGAACTGTTTTTT. This encodes CASSLSGKEELFF. V gene TRBV12-3 or TRBV12-4 combines with J gene TRBJ1-4, with unresolved D. V lost 3 bases, J lost 12 bases, and 14 bases lay in between. This CDR3 spans 13 amino acids.

With regard to this clonotype: Given a much more abundant clone one base away, this may be a read error. V gene TRBV29-1 combines with J gene TRBJ2-2, with D perhaps TRBD1 (6 bases). This CDR3 region has 14 residues. CDR1 and CDR2 from the germline V gene are SQVTM and ANQGSEA. CDR3 amino acids: CSVLNRVGTEELFF. Written as DNA, the CDR3 is TGCAGCGTACTTAACAGGGTTGGTACCGAGGAGCTGTTTTTT.

This clonotype has at least ten counts. The V call is TRBV28, the J call TRBJ1-5; no firm D call. The germline CDR1 and CDR2 sequences are MDHEN and SYDVKM. Trimming shortened V by 10 bases and J by 2 bases, and 12 bases separated the two germline ends. This CDR3 is built from 13 residues. CDR3 amino acids: CANSRAGNQPQHF. The CDR3 coding sequence is TGTGCCAACTCCCGGGCGGGCAATCAGCCCCAGCATTTT. Together with reference TRBV28 and TRBJ1-5, the CDR3 gives the full variable domain: DVKVTQSSRYLVKRTGEKVFLECVQDMDHENMFWYRQDPGLGLRLIYFSYDVKMKEKGDIPEGYSVSREKKERFSLILESASTNQTSMYLCANSRAGNQPQHFGDGTRLSIL.

This clonotype showed up many times. V gene TRBV18 combines with J gene TRBJ2-5, with D unresolved. The CDR3 spans 13 residues. The germline gives CDR1 KGHSH, CDR2 LQKENI. Trimming shortened V by 1 base and J by 5 bases, and 8 bases separated the two germline ends. CDR3 residues: CASSPQGRETQYF. The CDR3 DNA reads as TGTGCCAGCTCACCACAGGGCAGGGAGACCCAGTACTTC.

This clonotype was observed many times. The chain uses TRBV7-2 and TRBJ2-3, with D possibly called TRBD1 or TRBD2 (5 bases each). Looked up from germline, CDR1 is SGHTA and CDR2 is FQGNSA. This CDR3 is built from 14 residues. The V end was cut by 7 bases, the J end by 0 bases, with 11 bases between. The chain's CDR3 is CASTPGASTDTQYF. CDR3 DNA sequence: TGTGCCAGCACCCCCGGGGCCAGCACAGATACGCAGTATTTT.

This clonotype was seen many times. The J gene is TRBJ1-1, the V gene TRBV7-2; perhaps TRBD1 as D (6 bases). Germline assignment: CDR1 SGHTA and CDR2 FQGNSA. This CDR3 contains 16 residues. Trimming took off 5 bases at V and 0 bases at J, with 16 bases between the two ends. The CDR3 DNA sequence: TGTGCCAGCAGCGGGGAGACAGGAGTCATGAACACTGAAGCTTTCTTT. This sequence encodes CASSGETGVMNTEAFF.

This clonotype was recorded a few times. V gene TRBV5-1 combines with J gene TRBJ2-2; D remains unclear. There are 14 residues in the CDR3. Trimming stripped 4 bases from V and 1 base from J, with 8 bases between. Germline V gives CDR1 SGHRS, CDR2 YFSETQ. CDR3: CASSAHLNTGELFF. The CDR3 DNA follows: TGCGCCAGCAGCGCCCACTTGAACACCGGGGAGCTGTTTTTT.

The chain links TRBV6-5 to TRBJ1-1; the match to TRBD1 covers 9 bases. The CDR3 spans 16 residues. V dropped 4 bases and J dropped 5; count of bases not matched to a gene: 11. The germline V gene encodes CDR1 MNHEY and CDR2 SVGAGI. The CDR3 spells CASSSGTGKRGTEAFF. The CDR3 DNA reads TGTGCCAGCAGTTCTGGGACAGGGAAGCGGGGGACTGAAGCTTTCTTT.

In this sample, this clonotype turned up a few times. This chain connects TRBV4-3 to TRBJ2-1, with 8 bases fitting TRBD1. Germline V lookup: CDR1 LGHNA, CDR2 YSLEER. V lost 1 base to trimming and J lost 5 bases; unmatched junction nucleotides: 7. This CDR3 comprises 16 residues. The CDR3 reads CASSQVMGQAHNEQFF. The CDR3 region has the DNA TGCGCCAGCAGCCAAGTCATGGGACAGGCCCACAATGAGCAGTTCTTC.

This clonotype appeared many times. V usage is TRBV6-1 and J usage is TRBJ2-7; D gene uncertain. Germline CDR1 and CDR2: MNHNS and SASEGT. CDR3 length: 14 residues. Deletions cut 6 bases from V and 5 bases from J, with 17 bases between. The CDR3 DNA reads TGTGCCAGCAGCTCCGGGTCTACTTTCAACGAGCAGTACTTC. Translation: CASSSGSTFNEQYF.

This clonotype was detected a few times. V is TRBV12-3 or TRBV12-4 and J is TRBJ1-2; tentative D call: TRBD1 (6 bases). This CDR3 is built from 14 residues. V was clipped by 1 base and J by 8 bases, with 14 bases between them. The CDR3 nucleotides read TGTGCCAGCAGTTTAGAGCTGCAGGGGAAAGGCTACACCTTC. Amino acids: CASSLELQGKGYTF.